The 20 T cell receptor beta chains reported below all come from one sample, sequenced in a study of beta chain features in type 1 diabetes. Notes on the study in general: Moderate yet significant TCRB CDR3 shortening was seen in Type 1 diabetes patients in all four CD4+ subsets.

As every portion of the isolated RNA was reverse transcribed, the sequencing read expressed TCRB transcripts. Measured with immunoSEQ multiplex PCR; TCRdb has only the in-frame clones, and not every one. The data contain over 40,000 clones, approximately 62% of them singletons. These receptors lack a known antigen. The specimen was Tregs from blood. The receptors were sampled from a man aged 30 to 45 with type 1 diabetes. Some clones in this sample may be carry-over from other donors' samples.

The CDR3 DNA reads TGTGCCAGTAGTATGCGGACAGGGACTAATGAAAAACTGTTTTTT. This codes for CASSMRTGTNEKLFF. The chain combines TRBV19 with TRBJ1-4; 8 positions agree with TRBD1. Germline V lookup: CDR1 LNHDA, CDR2 SQIVND (reference sequence). V lost 3 bases and J lost 2; bases outside the gene matches: 2. The CDR3 covers 15 residues.

This clone was counted only a few times. This chain uses TRBV19 with TRBJ1-6, with D perhaps TRBD1 (5 bases). Trimming stripped 10 bases from V and 8 bases from J, with 15 bases between. The CDR3 loop spans 13 amino acids. Germline CDR1 and CDR2: LNHDA and SQIVND (reference sequence). CDR3 DNA sequence: TGTGCCACCTCCCTGGCCAGGGATTCACCCCTCCACTTT. This codes for CATSLARDSPLHF. Looking up the rest from reference TRBV19 and TRBJ1-6 gives the full variable domain: DGGITQSPKYLFRKEGQNVTLSCEQNLNHDAMYWYRQDPGQGLRLIYYSQIVNDFQKGDIAEGYSVSREKKESFPLTVTSAQKNPTAFYLCATSLARDSPLHFGNGTRLTVT.

This sequence joins TRBV7-3 and TRBJ2-1, with TRBD2 identical over 15 bases. Germline assignment: CDR1 SGHTA and CDR2 FQGTGA. J lost 8 bases, V lost 2 bases, and 4 bases had no gene match. This CDR3 region has 16 residues. The CDR3 bases are TGTGCCAGCAGCTTAGCGGGGACTAGCGGGGGGCATGAGCAGTTCTTC. This codes for CASSLAGTSGGHEQFF. The entire variable domain, with the rest obtained from reference TRBV7-3 and TRBJ2-1, is as follows: GAGVSQTPSNKVTEKGKYVELRCDPISGHTALYWYRQSLGQGPEFLIYFQGTGAADDSGLPNDRFFAVRPEGSVSTLKIQRTERGDSAVYLCASSLAGTSGGHEQFFGPGTRLTVL.

The rearrangement uses TRBV19 and TRBJ1-1; a weak D match, TRBD1 (6 bases). The CDR3 runs to 17 residues. Trimming pared 7 bases from V and 5 bases from J, leaving 26 bases between. Germline loops: CDR1 LNHDA, CDR2 SQIVND (reference sequence). The CDR3 DNA sequence: TGTGCCAGTACCCCGGGGGGGGCAGGGAGGTTCGGGACTGAAGCTTTCTTT. It translates to CASTPGGAGRFGTEAFF.

This chain uses TRBV6-5 with TRBJ2-5, with 7 positions matching TRBD1. Trimming at V came to 6 bases and at J to 3 bases, leaving 4 bases not matched to a gene. The CDR3 loop spans 13 amino acids. Germline CDR1 MNHEY, CDR2 SVGAGI. The CDR3 sequence: CASRKQGKETQYF. CDR3 DNA sequence: TGTGCCAGCAGAAAACAGGGGAAAGAGACCCAGTACTTC.

This clone was seen a handful of times. The rearrangement joins TRBV2 to TRBJ1-2, with 7 bases fitting TRBD1. V shed 6 bases, J shed 8 bases, and the junction held 9 bases outside the gene matches. The germline V gene encodes CDR1 SNHLY and CDR2 FYNNEI. This CDR3 spans 13 amino acids. The CDR3 protein is CASSSQGQQGYTF. DNA for the CDR3: TGTGCCAGCAGCTCACAGGGACAGCAGGGCTACACCTTC.

This clone was observed a handful of times. The genes are TRBV6-6 and TRBJ1-2; tentatively, D is TRBD1 (6 bases). The CDR3 loop spans 12 amino acids. Trimming removed 8 bases at V and 3 bases at J, with 10 bases between. Germline-derived CDR1 and CDR2 are MNHNY and SVGAGI (reference sequence). For the CDR3, the DNA is TGTGCCAGCTTCGGACAGTACTATGGCTACACCTTC. It translates to CASFGQYYGYTF.

The chain has TRBV4-2 and TRBJ2-1; TRBD2 matches at 12 bases. V was pared by 2 bases and J by 2 bases, with 13 bases of the junction left unmatched. CDR1 is LGHNA, CDR2 YNFKEQ, per germline. The CDR3 is made up of 20 amino acids. The CDR3 is CASSQPKTSGGPTPYNEQFF. The CDR3 nucleotides read TGTGCCAGCAGCCAACCTAAGACTAGCGGGGGCCCCACACCCTACAATGAGCAGTTCTTC.

This chain connects TRBV5-5 to TRBJ2-3; D is undetermined. The CDR3 totals 12 residues. The V end lost 3 bases, the J end lost 4 bases, and 6 bases lay between the germline ends. Per the germline V gene, CDR1 is SGHKS and CDR2 is YYEKEE (reference sequence). The CDR3 coding sequence is TGTGCCAGCAGCTCCTTGTCAGATACGCAGTATTTT. Protein product: CASSSLSDTQYF.

The chain links TRBV18 to TRBJ1-1; maybe TRBD1 (6 bases). CDR3 size: 15 residues. Germline loops: CDR1 KGHSH, CDR2 LQKENI. V was clipped by 3 bases and J by 1 base, with 12 bases between them. The CDR3 reads CASSPEQGTNTEAFF. In nucleotides, the CDR3 is TGTGCCAGCTCACCGGAACAGGGAACGAACACTGAAGCTTTCTTT.

The rearrangement links TRBV2 to TRBJ2-7; no firm D call. The CDR3 runs 12 residues. Germline V lookup: CDR1 SNHLY, CDR2 FYNNEI. The germline V and J ends were trimmed by 7 bases and 0 bases, with 7 bases remaining between them. In DNA, the CDR3 is TGTGCCAGCAATGACAACTCCTACGAGCAGTACTTC. Translating it yields CASNDNSYEQYF.

The chain couples TRBV6-5 to TRBJ1-1, with 7 bases identical to TRBD1. Trimming took 6 bases from V and 0 from J; bases not matched to a gene: 7. Germline CDR1 MNHEY, CDR2 SVGAGI. CDR3 length: 15 residues. CDR3 DNA: TGTGCCAGCAGGACGGACAGGCGCATGAACACTGAAGCTTTCTTT. Residues: CASRTDRRMNTEAFF.

The gene calls are TRBV6-5 and TRBJ1-6; no reliable D call. The germline V gene has CDR1 MNHEY and CDR2 SVGAGI. Trimming cost V 2 bases and J 7 bases, with 15 bases left between them. This CDR3 spans 16 amino acids. CDR3 region: CASSYLRTLHNSPLHF. DNA of the CDR3: TGTGCCAGCAGTTACCTAAGAACCCTTCACAATTCACCCCTCCACTTT.

The V call is TRBV10-3, the J call TRBJ2-3, with a possible D match to TRBD2 (6 bases). The germline V gene encodes CDR1 ENHRY and CDR2 SYGVKD. V lost 6 bases and J lost 6, with 13 bases in between. The CDR3 covers 13 residues. CDR3 amino acids: CAISPGLLDTQYF. CDR3 sequence (DNA): TGTGCCATCAGCCCTGGACTACTCGATACGCAGTATTTT.

The table lists this clone with a few counts. The chain recombines TRBV4-3 with TRBJ1-3, with D possibly matching TRBD1 (5 bases). The CDR3 has 14 amino acids. The V and J ends lost 9 bases and 0 bases respectively, with 12 bases between them. The germline V gene encodes CDR1 LGHNA and CDR2 YSLEER. CDR3 DNA sequence: TGCGCCAGGGGGCAGGGCGACTCTGGAAACACCATATATTTT. Its protein product is CARGQGDSGNTIYF.

This clone was detected a few times. The CDR3 sequence is CASSLGIARSETQYF. In DNA, the CDR3 is TGTGCCAGCAGCTTAGGAATAGCGCGGTCAGAGACCCAGTACTTC. The chain employs TRBV7-9 and TRBJ2-5; possibly TRBD2 for D (5 bases). The V gene lost 1 base and the J gene lost 4 bases, with 13 bases spanning the gap. The CDR3 covers 15 residues. Germline CDR1 is SEHNR and CDR2 is FQNEAQ (reference sequence).

This clone has only a few counts. The rearrangement joins TRBV6-5 to TRBJ2-3, with D perhaps matching TRBD1 (5 bases). CDR3 size: 14 residues. The V and J ends lost 0 bases and 9 bases respectively, with 13 bases between them. From germline, CDR1 is MNHEY and CDR2 SVGAGI. As DNA, the CDR3 is TGTGCCAGCAGTTACTCTACAGACAGCTGGACGCAGTATTTT. Its translation: CASSYSTDSWTQYF.

The V gene is TRBV29-1, the J gene TRBJ1-2; no firm D call. CDR1 and CDR2 from the germline V gene are SQVTM and ANQGSEA. The CDR3 runs to 12 residues. Trimming took off 6 bases at V and 8 bases at J, with 16 bases between the two ends. CDR3 protein: CSVTRVWEGYTF. The CDR3 region has the DNA TGCAGCGTCACACGGGTCTGGGAGGGCTACACCTTC.

The CDR3 nucleotides are TGCGCCAGCAGCTCAACAGGGAGCTCCTACAATGAGCAGTTCTTC. This gives the protein CASSSTGSSYNEQFF. V and J are TRBV5-1 and TRBJ2-1; D may be TRBD1 (6 bases). This CDR3 has 15 amino acids. The germline V gene has CDR1 SGHRS and CDR2 YFSETQ. V lost 3 bases and J lost 0, with 10 bases in between.

The gene calls are TRBV6-1 and TRBJ2-7, with a tentative D call TRBD1 (6 bases). The germline gives CDR1 MNHNS, CDR2 SASEGT. The CDR3 consists of 11 residues. Trimming pared 6 bases from V and 4 bases from J, leaving 7 bases between. CDR3 DNA sequence: TGTGCCAGCAGCGACAGGTACGAGCAGTACTTC. It specifies CASSDRYEQYF.